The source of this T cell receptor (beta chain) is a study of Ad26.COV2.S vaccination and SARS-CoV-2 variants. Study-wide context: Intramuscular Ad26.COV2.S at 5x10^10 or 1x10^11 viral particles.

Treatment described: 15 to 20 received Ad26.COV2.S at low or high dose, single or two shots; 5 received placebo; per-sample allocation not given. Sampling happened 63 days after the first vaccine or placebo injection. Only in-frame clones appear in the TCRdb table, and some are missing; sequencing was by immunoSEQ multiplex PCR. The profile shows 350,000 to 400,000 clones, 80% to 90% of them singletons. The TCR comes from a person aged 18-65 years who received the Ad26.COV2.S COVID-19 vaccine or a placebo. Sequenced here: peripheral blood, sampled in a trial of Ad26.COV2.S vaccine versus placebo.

The CDR3 DNA reads as TGTGCCAGCAGCCCGACAGGGGGTATTCAGCCCCAGCATTTT. Translation gives CASSPTGGIQPQHF. The chain recombines TRBV3-1 (or the pseudogene TRBV3-2) with TRBJ1-5; 9 bases are a match to TRBD1. V gave up 4 bases and J gave up 6 bases; unmatched junction bases: 4. Looked up from germline, CDR1 is LGHDT and CDR2 is YNNKEL (reference sequence). CDR3 length: 14 amino acids.